Presented here are 19 T cell receptor beta chains from one specimen sequenced in a study of T cell responses to AZD1222 COVID-19 vaccine. Here immunoSEQ multiplex PCR was the method, and the copy in TCRdb shows in-frame clones only, minus some. The table records about 99,000 clones, 87% of them present only once. Material: peripheral blood, obtained on day 0 of AZD1222 vaccination. The receptors here all came from an adult in good health.

This clone appeared a single time. This chain connects TRBV5-8 to TRBJ2-1; D is unclear. The germline gives CDR1 SGHTS, CDR2 YDEGEE. The ends were cut back, 4 bases at V and 2 bases at J, with 13 bases in the middle. This CDR3 comprises 15 residues. The CDR3 DNA reads as TGTGCCAGCAGCCCCGTAACGGTCGCCTACAATGAGCAGTTCTTC. This codes for CASSPVTVAYNEQFF.

This sequence joins TRBV7-9 and TRBJ2-1; 8 bases map to TRBD2. V lost 4 bases and J lost 0; bases outside the gene matches: 8. CDR1 is SEHNR and CDR2 is FQNEAQ in the germline V gene (reference sequence). The CDR3 loop spans 17 amino acids. As DNA, the CDR3 is TGTGCCAGCAGCTCGCCTATAAGCGGGAGCTCCTACAATGAGCAGTTCTTC. Protein product: CASSSPISGSSYNEQFF.

This clone came up once. The chain employs TRBV12-5 and TRBJ2-7, with 8 nucleotides matching TRBD1. The germline V gene has CDR1 LGHNT and CDR2 FRNRAP. This CDR3 comprises 14 residues. V was clipped by 5 bases and J by 2 bases; unmatched bases: 5. The CDR3 sequence is CASGAAGGAYEQYF. As DNA, the CDR3 is TGTGCTAGTGGTGCTGCAGGGGGCGCCTACGAGCAGTACTTC.

This clone was seen just once. The V and J genes are TRBV7-2 and TRBJ1-2; D call uncertain. V gave up 5 bases and J gave up 8 bases, with 12 bases separating them. There are 12 residues in the CDR3. CDR1 and CDR2 (germline): SGHTA, FQGNSA. The CDR3: CASSTEVRGYTF. The CDR3 DNA reads as TGTGCCAGCAGCACAGAGGTGCGGGGCTACACCTTC.

V is TRBV11-3 and J is TRBJ2-1, with 11 nucleotides matching TRBD2. Germline V gene lookup returns CDR1 SGHNT and CDR2 YENEEA. The CDR3 runs 18 residues. V shed 0 bases, J shed 0 bases, and the junction held 4 bases outside the gene matches. CDR3 region: CASSLDLTSGISYNEQFF. CDR3 nucleotide sequence: TGTGCCAGCAGCTTAGATCTGACTAGCGGGATCTCCTACAATGAGCAGTTCTTC.

This clone was recorded once. The V and J genes are TRBV10-3 and TRBJ1-4, with TRBD1 as a possible D gene (5 bases). The CDR3 is 15 residues long. Germline values: CDR1 ENHRY, CDR2 SYGVKD. Trimming shortened V by 6 bases and J by 8 bases, and 19 bases separated the two germline ends. The CDR3 DNA reads as TGTGCCATCAGCCAGAGCCAGGGTGATGGGGAAAAACTGTTTTTT. Its translation: CAISQSQGDGEKLFF.

The CDR3 sequence: CASRPSGLAGGWEQFF. The CDR3 DNA is TGTGCCAGCAGACCTTCGGGACTAGCGGGGGGTTGGGAGCAGTTCTTC. The chain has TRBV6-2 or TRBV6-3 and TRBJ2-1; 15 bases are a match to TRBD2. The CDR3 contains 16 residues. Germline-derived CDR1 and CDR2 are MNHEY and SVGEGT. V lost 6 bases and J lost 10; bases outside the gene matches: 10.

This chain connects TRBV5-4 to TRBJ2-1, with 8 bases fitting TRBD2. Trimming took 3 bases from V and 8 from J; bases not matched to a gene: 16. CDR3 length: 17 residues. Germline V gives CDR1 SGHNT, CDR2 YYREEE (reference sequence). CDR3 in amino acids: CASSSGPYSGGAYEQFF. The CDR3 coding sequence is TGTGCCAGCAGCTCGGGGCCGTACTCCGGGGGGGCTTATGAGCAGTTCTTC.

V usage is TRBV11-2 and J usage is TRBJ1-2; a weak D match, TRBD1 (6 bases). This CDR3 region has 16 residues. Germline loops: CDR1 SGHAT, CDR2 FQNNGV. V lost 3 bases to trimming and J lost 6 bases, with 20 bases between them. The CDR3 DNA sequence: TGTGCCAGCAGCTTTAGCGGTGGACAGATTTTTAATGGCTACACCTTC. Translated, it gives CASSFSGGQIFNGYTF.

The chain employs TRBV3-1 (or the pseudogene TRBV3-2) and TRBJ2-3; 14 nucleotides match TRBD2. Germline CDR1 is LGHDT and CDR2 is YNNKEL (reference sequence). CDR3 length equals 18 residues. Losses at the gene ends were 1 base for V and 3 bases for J; bases not matched to a gene: 6. In nucleotides, the CDR3 is TGTGCCAGCAGCCAAGCAGGGACTAGCGGGAGAAGGACAGATACGCAGTATTTT. This codes for CASSQAGTSGRRTDTQYF.

The chain uses TRBV14 and TRBJ2-7; D gene ambiguous. From germline, CDR1 is SGHDN and CDR2 FVKESK. V dropped 4 bases and J dropped 5 bases, with 15 bases sitting between them. The CDR3 is 14 amino acids. This CDR3 reads CASSPLGVRNEQYV. DNA for the CDR3: TGTGCCAGCAGCCCCTTAGGTGTTCGGAACGAGCAGTACGTC.

This chain connects TRBV5-4 to TRBJ2-5; 9 bases line up with TRBD2. Germline-derived CDR1 and CDR2 are SGHNT and YYREEE (reference sequence). This CDR3 comprises 16 residues. V shed 1 base and J 7 bases; nucleotides not matched to a gene: 11. CDR3 DNA sequence: TGTGCCAGCAGCTTGAGGATTAGCGGGGGTCCTGTGACCCAGTACTTC. Translated, it gives CASSLRISGGPVTQYF.

V gene TRBV6-1 combines with J gene TRBJ1-6; no reliable D call. The CDR3 covers 20 residues. The V end was cut by 0 bases, the J end by 4 bases, with 22 bases between. CDR1 and CDR2 from the germline V gene are MNHNS and SASEGT. This chain's CDR3 is CASSEAVSPGRQMYNSPLHF. As DNA, the CDR3 is TGTGCCAGCAGTGAAGCAGTAAGCCCGGGTAGGCAGATGTATAATTCACCCCTCCACTTT.

In its sample, this clone was seen once. The CDR3 sequence is CASSRQGTSFAGEAFF. CDR3 nucleotides: TGTGCCAGCAGCCGACAGGGGACATCTTTCGCGGGTGAAGCTTTCTTT. The V call is TRBV5-6, the J call TRBJ1-1; 8 nucleotides agree with TRBD1. Germline values: CDR1 SGHDT, CDR2 YYEEEE. The CDR3 contains 16 residues. V was pared by 4 bases and J by 7 bases, with 15 bases of the junction left unmatched.

This chain connects TRBV9 to TRBJ1-3; D unresolved. Looked up from germline, CDR1 is SGDLS and CDR2 is YYNGEE. The CDR3 loop spans 15 amino acids. Trimming shortened V by 0 bases and J by 0 bases, and 7 bases separated the two germline ends. The CDR3 here is CASSVDLSSGNTIYF. The CDR3 DNA reads TGTGCCAGCAGCGTAGACCTTAGCTCTGGAAACACCATATATTTT.

This clone has more than one count but fewer than ten. This chain connects TRBV5-6 to TRBJ2-7; D is possibly TRBD1 (5 bases). The CDR3 runs 15 residues. Per the germline V gene, CDR1 is SGHDT and CDR2 is YYEEEE. V was shortened by 0 bases and J by 6 bases, with 16 bases between the two germline ends. CDR3 sequence: CASSLGDRLSSEQYF. CDR3 sequence (DNA): TGTGCCAGCAGCTTGGGTGACAGACTCAGCTCCGAGCAGTACTTC.

This chain links TRBV27 with TRBJ1-2; no clear D gene. CDR1 is MNHEY and CDR2 is SMNVEV in the germline V gene (reference sequence). This CDR3 region has 13 residues. V gave up 0 bases and J gave up 4 bases, with 6 bases separating them. CDR3 region: CASSLSASYGYTF. The CDR3 coding sequence is TGTGCCAGCAGTTTATCAGCCAGCTATGGCTACACCTTC.

The rearrangement links TRBV7-2 to TRBJ2-7; 8 nucleotides line up with TRBD1. The germline gives CDR1 SGHTA, CDR2 FQGNSA. Trimming cost V 3 bases and J 2 bases; bases outside gene matches: 0. The CDR3 runs to 13 residues. CDR3 region: CASSLTGAYEQYV. The CDR3 DNA follows: TGTGCCAGCAGCTTGACAGGGGCCTACGAGCAGTACGTC.

The chain carries TRBV21-1 and TRBJ2-3; TRBD1, the table's D call, was not compared with the DNA. TRBV21-1 is a documented pseudogene. The CDR3 runs to 12 residues. The CDR3 DNA sequence: TGTGCCAGCCCATGGGCCGCAGATACGCAGTATTTT. This encodes CASPWAADTQYF.